Following are 29 T cell receptor beta chains from one sample sequenced in a study of T cell responses to AZD1222 COVID-19 vaccine. Generated by immunoSEQ multiplex PCR, the TCRdb table keeps only in-frame clones and is missing some. This table holds tens of thousands of clones, roughly nine tenths found once. The starting material was peripheral blood, obtained 28 days after the second AZD1222 dose. The receptor source for this set is an adult who received the AZD1222 COVID-19 vaccine.

The chain carries TRBV27 and TRBJ1-2; the D is unclear. There are 15 residues in the CDR3. Germline values: CDR1 MNHEY, CDR2 SMNVEV (reference sequence). Trimming pared 2 bases from V and 4 bases from J, leaving 14 bases between. This chain's CDR3 is CASSLDPVGAYGYTF. As DNA, the CDR3 is TGTGCCAGCAGTTTAGACCCGGTAGGCGCCTATGGCTACACCTTC.

This sequence joins TRBV6-5 and TRBJ2-3; 8 bases line up with TRBD1. The germline CDR1 and CDR2 sequences are MNHEY and SVGAGI. The CDR3 runs 14 residues. V lost 6 bases and J lost 3; bases outside the gene matches: 5. The CDR3 DNA sequence: TGTGCCAGCAGGCGGACAGGGACGACAGATACGCAGTATTTT. It specifies CASRRTGTTDTQYF.

V usage is TRBV6-5 and J usage is TRBJ2-1, with D maybe TRBD2 (5 bases). From germline, CDR1 is MNHEY and CDR2 SVGAGI. V was shortened by 0 bases and J by 4 bases, with 13 bases between the two germline ends. The CDR3 extends over 16 amino acids. This chain's CDR3 is CASSYSRASGYNEQFF. CDR3 sequence (DNA): TGTGCCAGCAGTTACTCGAGGGCGTCCGGTTACAATGAGCAGTTCTTC.

The chain carries TRBV12-3 or TRBV12-4 and TRBJ1-2; no clear D. The ends were cut back, 6 bases at V and 4 bases at J, with 9 bases in the middle. This CDR3 is built from 12 residues. CDR3 sequence: CASSGLGYGYTF. The CDR3 DNA is TGTGCCAGCAGCGGGTTGGGCTATGGCTACACCTTC.

The gene calls are TRBV3-1 (or the pseudogene TRBV3-2) and TRBJ2-7, with D perhaps assigned TRBD1 or TRBD2 (6 bases each). The CDR3 is 15 residues long. V was trimmed by 1 base and J by 1 base, leaving 11 bases between them. From germline, CDR1 is LGHDT and CDR2 YNNKEL (reference sequence). The CDR3 protein is CASSQVWGASYEQYF. For the CDR3, the DNA is TGTGCCAGCAGCCAAGTATGGGGGGCGTCCTACGAGCAGTACTTC.

V gene TRBV10-2 combines with J gene TRBJ2-5, with TRBD2 as a possible D gene (6 bases). The V end lost 10 bases, the J end lost 5 bases, and 20 bases lay between the germline ends. Germline lookup yields CDR1 WSHSY and CDR2 SAAADI. This CDR3 spans 14 amino acids. For the CDR3, the DNA is TGCGCCACTCGGATCGCGGGGCCCGGGGAGACCCAGTACTTC. This codes for CATRIAGPGETQYF.

This clone was seen once. The V and J genes are TRBV27 and TRBJ1-5; TRBD1 is a possible D gene (5 bases). The CDR3 spans 16 residues. Trimming shortened V by 6 bases and J by 0 bases, and 15 bases separated the two germline ends. Germline-derived CDR1 and CDR2 are MNHEY and SMNVEV (reference sequence). CDR3 amino acids: CASREEGTYSNQPQHF. The CDR3 DNA is TGTGCCAGCAGGGAGGAGGGGACCTATAGCAATCAGCCCCAGCATTTT.

The rearrangement links TRBV6-2 or TRBV6-3 to TRBJ1-5; a possible D gene is TRBD1 (5 bases). The CDR3 loop spans 17 amino acids. The germline CDR1 and CDR2 sequences are MNHEY and SVGEGT. V gave up 0 bases and J gave up 3 bases, with 15 bases separating them. The CDR3 DNA follows: TGTGCCAGCAGTTACTCGAGGTCAGGGAGGAACAATCAGCCCCAGCATTTT. Its protein product is CASSYSRSGRNNQPQHF.

This chain links TRBV28 with TRBJ1-4; 9 bases are shared with TRBD1. Germline CDR1 and CDR2: MDHEN and SYDVKM. J lost 6 bases, V lost 1 base, and 6 bases had no gene match. The CDR3 consists of 16 residues. The CDR3 DNA is TGTGCCAGCAGTTTATCCGGGACAGGGTTTGATGAAAAACTGTTTTTT. Its translation: CASSLSGTGFDEKLFF.

This clone was recorded a few times. The chain couples TRBV15 to TRBJ1-4, with TRBD1 as a possible D gene (5 bases). Germline values: CDR1 LNHNV, CDR2 YYDKDF (reference sequence). This CDR3 has 16 residues. Trimming stripped 0 bases from V and 0 bases from J, with 8 bases between. CDR3 loop: CATSRDPGTTNEKLFF. The CDR3 nucleotides read TGTGCCACCAGCAGAGATCCAGGGACAACTAATGAAAAACTGTTTTTT.

The rearrangement uses TRBV5-6 and TRBJ1-6, with TRBD1 matching over 8 bases. With V trimmed by 3 bases and J by 14 bases, 4 bases remained unmatched. This CDR3 is 12 amino acids long. Germline CDR1 reads SGHDT; CDR2 reads YYEEEE. The CDR3 reads CASSSDRGTLHF. As DNA, the CDR3 is TGTGCCAGCAGCTCCGACAGGGGCACCCTCCACTTT. The whole variable domain, filled in from reference TRBV5-6 and TRBJ1-6, reads DAGVTQSPTHLIKTRGQQVTLRCSPKSGHDTVSWYQQALGQGPQFIFQYYEEEERQRGNFPDRFSGHQFPNYSSELNVNALLLGDSALYLCASSSDRGTLHFGNGTRLTVT.

The chain combines TRBV9 with TRBJ2-7; 7 nucleotides agree with TRBD1. The CDR3 sequence is 16 residues long. J gave up 0 bases and V 0 bases, and 6 bases lay outside the gene matches. CDR1 SGDLS and CDR2 YYNGEE come from the germline V gene. This chain's CDR3 is CASSVGRGQSSYEQYF. CDR3 coding DNA: TGTGCCAGCAGCGTAGGTCGGGGACAGAGCTCCTACGAGCAGTACTTC.

V is TRBV7-2 and J is TRBJ1-2; TRBD1 agrees at 8 bases. With 3 bases clipped from V and 7 bases from J, the junction kept 7 bases outside the gene matches. CDR3 size: 14 residues. Germline CDR1 is SGHTA and CDR2 is FQGNSA. Here the CDR3 DNA reads TGTGCCAGCAGCTTCAGGGGGCAGATGGGTGGCTACACCTTC. Its translation: CASSFRGQMGGYTF. The complete variable domain, with remaining parts taken from reference TRBV7-2 and TRBJ1-2, reads GAGVSQSPSNKVTEKGKDVELRCDPISGHTALYWYRQSLGQGLEFLIYFQGNSAPDKSGLPSDRFSAERTGGSVSTLTIQRTQQEDSAVYLCASSFRGQMGGYTFGSGTRLTVV.

The J gene is TRBJ2-2, the V gene TRBV19, with 10 bases fitting TRBD2. The CDR3 has 15 residues. CDR1 and CDR2 from the germline V gene are LNHDA and SQIVND (reference sequence). V was clipped by 5 bases and J by 1 base; unmatched bases: 1. CDR3 residues: CASSRTSGNTGELFF. In nucleotides, the CDR3 is TGTGCCAGTAGTCGGACTAGCGGGAACACCGGGGAGCTGTTTTTT.

This chain joins TRBV6-5 and TRBJ2-1; no reliable D call. CDR3 length: 13 residues. The V end lost 7 bases, the J end lost 4 bases, and 11 bases lay between the germline ends. Germline assignment: CDR1 MNHEY and CDR2 SVGAGI. The DNA of the CDR3 is TGTGCCAGCAACGACATCTTTTACAATGAGCAGTTCTTC. It specifies CASNDIFYNEQFF.

The rearrangement links TRBV21-1 to TRBJ1-5. TRBV21-1 corresponds to a pseudogene. The CDR3 consists of 15 residues. The CDR3 bases are TGTGCCAGCACCCTGGGGGGGACCGACAATCAGCCCCAGCATTTT. It specifies CASTLGGTDNQPQHF.

The chain has TRBV9 and TRBJ2-4; D unclear. The V end was cut by 0 bases, the J end by 0 bases, with 4 bases between. The germline gives CDR1 SGDLS, CDR2 YYNGEE. This CDR3 spans 14 amino acids. CDR3: CASSVGLAKNIQYF. CDR3 nucleotide sequence: TGTGCCAGCAGCGTAGGGCTAGCCAAAAACATTCAGTACTTC.

The gene calls are TRBV28 and TRBJ2-7, with D perhaps given as TRBD1 or TRBD2 (5 bases each). Trimming pared 0 bases from V and 2 bases from J, leaving 14 bases between. This CDR3 comprises 16 residues. Germline CDR1 and CDR2: MDHEN and SYDVKM. In nucleotides, the CDR3 is TGTGCCAGCAGTTTATGGGTAGTCGGGGCTACCTACGAGCAGTACTTC. It encodes CASSLWVVGATYEQYF. Looking up the rest from reference TRBV28 and TRBJ2-7 gives the full variable domain: DVKVTQSSRYLVKRTGEKVFLECVQDMDHENMFWYRQDPGLGLRLIYFSYDVKMKEKGDIPEGYSVSREKKERFSLILESASTNQTSMYLCASSLWVVGATYEQYFGPGTRLTVT.

This clone was recorded only once. The CDR3 DNA reads as TGTGCCAGCTCACCACCGGGGGGGCGGGCAGATACGCAGTATTTT. Residues: CASSPPGGRADTQYF. V usage is TRBV18 and J usage is TRBJ2-3, with D possibly being TRBD2 (7 bases). The CDR3 is 15 residues long. V was pared by 0 bases and J by 4 bases, with 11 bases between. Germline CDR1 is KGHSH and CDR2 is LQKENI.

The V gene is TRBV19, the J gene TRBJ2-7, with a possible D match to TRBD1 (6 bases). Germline CDR1 and CDR2: LNHDA and SQIVND (reference sequence). V lost 6 bases and J 0 bases, leaving 12 bases between the germline ends. CDR3 length equals 14 residues. CDR3 nucleotides: TGTGCCAGTAGCCCCGGACAGAGCTCCTACGAGCAGTACTTC. Its translation is CASSPGQSSYEQYF.

The CDR3 spells CASSRIRGEAFF. The CDR3, as DNA: TGTGCCAGCAGTCGAATCAGGGGTGAAGCTTTCTTT. This chain uses TRBV27 with TRBJ1-1; possibly TRBD1 for D (6 bases). The length of the CDR3 is 12 residues. The ends were cut back, 5 bases at V and 7 bases at J, with 11 bases in the middle. Germline loops: CDR1 MNHEY, CDR2 SMNVEV (reference sequence).

This chain joins TRBV5-6 and TRBJ1-2; 7 bases align to TRBD1. The CDR3 loop spans 15 amino acids. The junction had 5 bases not matched to a gene; V was cut back by 3 bases and J by 0 bases. Germline loops: CDR1 SGHDT, CDR2 YYEEEE. The CDR3 DNA sequence: TGTGCCAGCAGCTACCTGGACAGGCCTAACTATGGCTACACCTTC. It yields the protein CASSYLDRPNYGYTF.

V is TRBV18 and J is TRBJ2-1; TRBD1 agrees at 9 bases. CDR3 length equals 15 residues. Germline V gene sequence: CDR1 KGHSH, CDR2 LQKENI. Losses at the gene ends were 3 bases for V and 4 bases for J; bases not matched to a gene: 4. CDR3 coding DNA: TGTGCCAGCTCACCGGGGACAGGGATATACAATGAGCAGTTCTTC. This codes for CASSPGTGIYNEQFF.

This clone was detected a few times. The rearrangement links TRBV4-3 to TRBJ2-4, with 8 bases that match TRBD2. V shed 2 bases, J shed 5 bases, and the junction held 8 bases outside the gene matches. The CDR3 loop spans 16 amino acids. Germline-derived CDR1 and CDR2 are LGHNA and YSLEER. This CDR3 is CASSQRTSQIQNIQYF. The CDR3 DNA reads as TGCGCCAGCAGCCAAAGGACTAGCCAGATTCAAAACATTCAGTACTTC.

V is TRBV11-2 and J is TRBJ2-7; 10 nucleotides line up with TRBD1. The CDR3 covers 15 residues. V was clipped by 5 bases and J by 2 bases; unmatched bases: 6. Germline CDR1 is SGHAT and CDR2 is FQNNGV. This CDR3 is CASSPGGTGAYEQYF. In DNA, the CDR3 is TGTGCCAGCAGCCCAGGAGGGACAGGGGCCTACGAGCAGTACTTC. Supplemented by reference TRBV11-2 and TRBJ2-7, the full variable domain reads EAGVAQSPRYKIIEKRQSVAFWCNPISGHATLYWYQQILGQGPKLLIQFQNNGVVDDSQLPKDRFSAERLKGVDSTLKIQPAKLEDSAVYLCASSPGGTGAYEQYFGPGTRLTVT.

This clone has a single count. The V call is TRBV30, the J call TRBJ2-2; perhaps TRBD2 as D (6 bases). The CDR3 has 14 residues. CDR1 is GTSNPN and CDR2 is SVGIG in the germline V gene (reference sequence). Deletions cut 0 bases from V and 7 bases from J, with 12 bases between. CDR3 in DNA: TGTGCCTGGAGTGTTGACCAGGAGGGCGGGGAGCTGTTTTTT. This encodes CAWSVDQEGGELFF.

V is TRBV10-3 and J is TRBJ1-2; unclear D gene. CDR1 is ENHRY, CDR2 SYGVKD, per germline. The CDR3 is made up of 15 amino acids. Trimming took 0 bases from V and 1 from J, leaving 9 bases between them. The CDR3: CAISESPGYNYGYTF. The DNA of the CDR3 is TGTGCCATCAGTGAGTCGCCCGGCTATAACTATGGCTACACCTTC.

The chain combines TRBV20-1 with TRBJ2-1, with TRBD2 as a possible D gene (6 bases). Trimming pared 3 bases from V and 4 bases from J, leaving 10 bases between. CDR1 DFQATT and CDR2 SNEGSKA come from the germline V gene (reference sequence). The CDR3 is 13 amino acids. The CDR3 DNA reads as TGCAGTGCTAGTCCCAGCGGGTACAATGAGCAGTTCTTC. Protein: CSASPSGYNEQFF.

Comments on this clone: Other DNA sequences from this sample encode an identical CDR3 as well. The chain links TRBV9 to TRBJ1-3; D not resolved. The CDR3 extends over 15 amino acids. The germline CDR1 and CDR2 sequences are SGDLS and YYNGEE. V gave up 0 bases and J gave up 0 bases, with 7 bases separating them. CDR3 DNA sequence: TGTGCCAGCAGCGTAGATGGGAGCTCTGGAAACACCATATATTTT. Translation gives CASSVDGSSGNTIYF. Full variable domain (outside the CDR3, taken from reference TRBV9 and TRBJ1-3): DSGVTQTPKHLITATGQRVTLRCSPRSGDLSVYWYQQSLDQGLQFLIQYYNGEERAKGNILERFSAQQFPDLHSELNLSSLELGDSALYFCASSVDGSSGNTIYFGEGSWLTVV.